The entry below gives a single T cell receptor beta chain sequence along with its context. Its antigen is still unknown. This sample stems from a study of T cell responses to AZD1222 COVID-19 vaccine. Broader study findings: No day 14 peak samples; only post-peak repertoires were characterized.

Data came from immunoSEQ multiplex PCR; TCRdb stores just in-frame clones and leaves some out. This sample has around 140,000 clones, with 75% to 85% found just once. The ends were cut back, 6 bases at V and 1 base at J, with 16 bases in the middle. The CDR3 is 16 residues long. CDR1 is LNHDA, CDR2 SQIVND, per germline (reference sequence). The chain employs TRBV19 and TRBJ1-5; D not resolved. This TCR came from an adult who received the MenACWY meningococcal vaccine as a control. Source: peripheral blood, taken 28 days after the second dose of the MenACWY control vaccine. The CDR3: CASSSIRILSNQPQHF. The CDR3 nucleotides read TGTGCCAGTAGCAGCATCAGGATCTTAAGCAATCAGCCCCAGCATTTT.